These 18 T cell receptor beta chains originate from one sample sequenced in a study of blood T cells in healthy people across ages. Together with a sample-barcoded 5' primer, a J-beta primer mix was included in a second PCR lasting about 6 to 12 cycles. TCRdb redid the calling of the 5' RACE reads with MiXCR, one entry per CDR3 protein. The sample consists of roughly 700,000 distinct CDR3 sequences, 20% to 30% of them appearing once. These sequences were also reported in another study, on T cells of mothers and their children.

Input material: blood. These receptors were collected from a boy aged 10-17 years in good health.

This clonotype showed up just a few times. The chain links TRBV6-1 to TRBJ1-4; D not certain. The CDR3 sequence is 15 residues long. The germline V gene encodes CDR1 MNHNS and CDR2 SASEGT. The V and J ends lost 7 bases and 6 bases respectively, with 18 bases between them. CDR3 nucleotide sequence: TGTGCCAGCAAGGGAAGGGCCATTCGGGATGAAAAACTGTTTTTT. Translating it yields CASKGRAIRDEKLFF.

The chain's CDR3 is CASNSENTEAFF. For the CDR3, the DNA is TGTGCCAGTAATTCGGAGAACACTGAAGCTTTCTTT. The gene calls are TRBV19 and TRBJ1-1; no reliable D call. The V gene's germline CDR1 is LNHDA and CDR2 SQIVND (reference sequence). Trimming took 7 bases from V and 1 from J, leaving 7 bases between them. The length of the CDR3 is 12 residues. Complete variable domain (other parts from reference TRBV19 and TRBJ1-1): DGGITQSPKYLFRKEGQNVTLSCEQNLNHDAMYWYRQDPGQGLRLIYYSQIVNDFQKGDIAEGYSVSREKKESFPLTVTSAQKNPTAFYLCASNSENTEAFFGQGTRLTVV.

This clonotype was seen ten or more times. The V gene is TRBV12-3 or TRBV12-4, the J gene TRBJ2-7; D call uncertain. There are 12 residues in the CDR3. Trimming left V 2 bases short and J 1 base short, with 3 bases between. The chain's CDR3 is CASSLRSYEQYF. Written as DNA, the CDR3 is TGTGCCAGCAGTTTACGTTCCTACGAGCAGTACTTC.

DNA for the CDR3: TGTGCCAGCGGTCTCAGTTCACCCCTCCACTTT. The encoded protein is CASGLSSPLHF. The chain uses TRBV6-2 or TRBV6-3 and TRBJ1-6; D gene unclear. Germline V gene lookup returns CDR1 MNHEY and CDR2 SVGEGT. V shed 8 bases and J shed 9 bases, with 8 bases lying between them. This CDR3 has 11 amino acids.

V usage is TRBV2 and J usage is TRBJ2-1, with TRBD2 identical over 8 bases. CDR3 size: 17 residues. V gave up 6 bases and J gave up 0 bases; unmatched junction bases: 10. Germline V CDR1 and CDR2: SNHLY, FYNNEI. Written as DNA, the CDR3 is TGTGCCAGCAGCTCTAGACTAGCGACCAGCTCCTACAATGAGCAGTTCTTC. Encoded protein: CASSSRLATSSYNEQFF.

This clonotype was counted only a few times. The CDR3: CASSALPVSNQPQHF. CDR3 nucleotides: TGTGCCAGCAGCGCACTTCCTGTTAGCAATCAGCCCCAGCATTTT. The J gene is TRBJ1-5, the V gene TRBV6-1; no definite D call. From germline, CDR1 is MNHNS and CDR2 SASEGT. V was cut by 6 bases and J by 0 bases, with 12 bases left in between. This CDR3 is 15 amino acids long.

This clonotype was seen only a few times. The genes are TRBV13 and TRBJ1-2, with D possibly being TRBD1 (5 bases). Germline V gene sequence: CDR1 PRHDT, CDR2 FYEKMQ (reference sequence). V lost 0 bases to trimming and J lost 8 bases, with 10 bases between them. The CDR3 contains 13 residues. CDR3 loop: CASSLGRAGGYTF. DNA for the CDR3: TGTGCCAGCAGCTTAGGCAGGGCAGGAGGCTACACCTTC.

The CDR3 sequence is CSAWTSGRDNEQFF. The CDR3 nucleotides are TGCAGTGCTTGGACTAGCGGGAGGGACAATGAGCAGTTCTTC. V gene TRBV20-1 combines with J gene TRBJ2-1; TRBD2 matches 15 bases. CDR1 DFQATT and CDR2 SNEGSKA come from the germline V gene (reference sequence). CDR3 length equals 14 residues. The junction had 1 base not matched to a gene; V was cut back by 5 bases and J by 5 bases.

The V gene is TRBV7-8, the J gene TRBJ1-1, with a tentative D call TRBD1 (6 bases). V lost 2 bases and J 6 bases, leaving 22 bases between the germline ends. Germline values: CDR1 SGHVS, CDR2 FQNEAQ. The CDR3 spans 17 residues. CDR3 DNA: TGTGCCAGCAGCTTATATCACACAGGGCGATTCTCGGCTGAAGCTTTCTTT. It specifies CASSLYHTGRFSAEAFF. The whole variable domain, remainder taken from reference TRBV7-8 and TRBJ1-1, is GAGVSQSPRYKVAKRGQDVALRCDPISGHVSLFWYQQALGQGPEFLTYFQNEAQLDKSGLPSDRFFAERPEGSVSTLKIQRTQQEDSAVYLCASSLYHTGRFSAEAFFGQGTRLTVV.

V gene TRBV7-9 combines with J gene TRBJ2-6; 10 bases are a match to TRBD1. The CDR3 loop spans 16 amino acids. Trimming took 4 bases from V and 4 from J; bases not matched to a gene: 4. Germline-derived CDR1 and CDR2 are SEHNR and FQNEAQ (reference sequence). CDR3 sequence: CASSSDRGLGANVLTF. As DNA, the CDR3 is TGTGCCAGCAGCTCCGACAGGGGGCTGGGGGCCAACGTCCTGACTTTC.

This clonotype turned up a few times. Written as DNA, the CDR3 is TGTGCCAGCAGCCCCGGCCCCGGGAGAGATTCACCCCTCCACTTT. This codes for CASSPGPGRDSPLHF. The J gene is TRBJ1-6, the V gene TRBV9; D ambiguous. Trimming removed 4 bases from V and 8 bases from J, with 16 bases in between. The CDR3 spans 15 residues. Per the germline V gene, CDR1 is SGDLS and CDR2 is YYNGEE.

The genes are TRBV6-1 and TRBJ2-5; D unresolved. The CDR3 has 16 amino acids. CDR1 and CDR2 (germline): MNHNS, SASEGT. The ends were cut back, 2 bases at V and 2 bases at J, with 15 bases in the middle. In nucleotides, the CDR3 is TGTGCCAGCAGTGAACCGGATACAGCCTTGCAAGAGACCCAGTACTTC. Encoded protein: CASSEPDTALQETQYF.

This clonotype was counted once. The chain links TRBV6-1 to TRBJ2-3, with a tentative D call TRBD2 (6 bases). This CDR3 has 18 residues. Germline V gene data show CDR1 as MNHNS and CDR2 as SASEGT. The germline V and J ends were trimmed by 6 bases and 2 bases, with 24 bases remaining between them. The CDR3 coding sequence is TGTGCCAGCAGCCGAATATATGCGGGGCGGAAATACACAGATACGCAGTATTTT. The encoded protein is CASSRIYAGRKYTDTQYF.

Here the CDR3 DNA reads TGCGCCAGCAGCTTGGCCGGGACAGGGGACTACGAGCAGTACTTC. It codes for CASSLAGTGDYEQYF. The genes are TRBV5-1 and TRBJ2-7, with 10 bases matching TRBD1. CDR1 is SGHRS and CDR2 is YFSETQ in the germline V gene. The ends lost 0 bases at V and 3 bases at J; junction bases unmatched: 3. The CDR3 runs 15 residues.

The chain joins TRBV14 to TRBJ1-3; D ambiguous. The CDR3 covers 14 residues. Trimming pared 4 bases from V and 0 bases from J, leaving 7 bases between. Germline CDR1 and CDR2: SGHDN and FVKESK. CDR3 bases: TGTGCCAGCAGCCCTTACAACTCTGGAAACACCATATATTTT. Translating it yields CASSPYNSGNTIYF.

J is TRBJ1-4 and V is TRBV5-1, with 8 bases identical to TRBD1. CDR1 and CDR2 (germline): SGHRS, YFSETQ. V trimming: 2 bases; J trimming: 8 bases; junction bases outside the gene matches: 5. The CDR3 totals 14 residues. CDR3 sequence: CASSFGQGLEKLFF. In DNA, the CDR3 is TGCGCCAGCAGCTTCGGACAGGGTTTGGAAAAACTGTTTTTT.

This clonotype has just a few counts. The J gene is TRBJ2-5, the V gene TRBV29-1; D might be TRBD1 or TRBD2, each matching 7 bases. Germline loops: CDR1 SQVTM, CDR2 ANQGSEA. V was trimmed by 2 bases and J by 11 bases, leaving 21 bases between them. CDR3 length: 14 amino acids. The CDR3 region has the DNA TGCAGCGTTGAATTCGACTTCAGGGGGAGGGAGCAGTACTTC. It encodes CSVEFDFRGREQYF.

The chain recombines TRBV7-9 with TRBJ1-3; D might be TRBD1 (5 bases). Germline V gives CDR1 SEHNR, CDR2 FQNEAQ (reference sequence). The CDR3 length is 16 residues. The ends were cut back, 4 bases at V and 1 base at J, with 14 bases in the middle. CDR3 bases: TGTGCCAGCAGCTCAACGACAGATAAATCTGGAAACACCATATATTTT. This codes for CASSSTTDKSGNTIYF.